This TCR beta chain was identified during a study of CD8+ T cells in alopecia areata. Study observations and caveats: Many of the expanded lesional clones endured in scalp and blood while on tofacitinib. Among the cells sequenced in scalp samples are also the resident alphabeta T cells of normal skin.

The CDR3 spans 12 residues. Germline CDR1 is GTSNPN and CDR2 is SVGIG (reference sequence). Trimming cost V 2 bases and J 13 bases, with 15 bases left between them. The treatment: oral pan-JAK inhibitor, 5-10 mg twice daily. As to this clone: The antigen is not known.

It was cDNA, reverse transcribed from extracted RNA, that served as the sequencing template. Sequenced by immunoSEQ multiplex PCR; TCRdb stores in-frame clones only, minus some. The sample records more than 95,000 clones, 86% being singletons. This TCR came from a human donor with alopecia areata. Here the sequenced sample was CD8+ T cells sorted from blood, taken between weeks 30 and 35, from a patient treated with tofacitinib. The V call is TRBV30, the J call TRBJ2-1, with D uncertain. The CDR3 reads CAWSQSGLPQFF. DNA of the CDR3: TGTGCCTGGAGTCAGTCTGGGCTACCTCAGTTCTTC.